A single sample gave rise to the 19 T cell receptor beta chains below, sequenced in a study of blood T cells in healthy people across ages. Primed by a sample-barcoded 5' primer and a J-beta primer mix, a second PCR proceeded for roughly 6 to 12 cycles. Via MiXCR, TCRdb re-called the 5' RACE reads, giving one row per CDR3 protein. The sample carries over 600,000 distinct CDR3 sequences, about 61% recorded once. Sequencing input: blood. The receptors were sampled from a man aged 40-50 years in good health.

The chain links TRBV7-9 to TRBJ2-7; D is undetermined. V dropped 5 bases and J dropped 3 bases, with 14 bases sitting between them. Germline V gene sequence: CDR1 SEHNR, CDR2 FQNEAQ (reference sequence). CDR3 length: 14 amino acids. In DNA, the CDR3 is TGTGCCAGCAGCGAACGGACGGCTATCTACGAGCAGTACTTC. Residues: CASSERTAIYEQYF.

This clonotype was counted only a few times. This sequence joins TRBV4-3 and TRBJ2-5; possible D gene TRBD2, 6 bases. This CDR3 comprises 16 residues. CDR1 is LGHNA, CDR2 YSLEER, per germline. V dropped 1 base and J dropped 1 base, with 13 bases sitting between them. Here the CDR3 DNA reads TGCGCCAGCAGCCAAGGACGGGAGTGGGGCCAAGAGACCCAGTACTTC. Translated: CASSQGREWGQETQYF.

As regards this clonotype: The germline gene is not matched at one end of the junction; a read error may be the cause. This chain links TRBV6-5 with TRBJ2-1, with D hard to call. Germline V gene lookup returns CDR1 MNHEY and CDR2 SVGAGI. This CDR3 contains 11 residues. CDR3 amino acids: CASSYVDERFF. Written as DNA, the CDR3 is TGTGCCAGCAGTTACGTCGATGAGCGGTTCTTC.

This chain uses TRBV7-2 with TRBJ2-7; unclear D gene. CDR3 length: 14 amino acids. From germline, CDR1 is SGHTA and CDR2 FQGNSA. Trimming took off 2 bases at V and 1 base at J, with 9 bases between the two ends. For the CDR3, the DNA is TGTGCCAGCAGCTTATACGGAGAGTCCTACGAGCAGTACTTC. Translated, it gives CASSLYGESYEQYF. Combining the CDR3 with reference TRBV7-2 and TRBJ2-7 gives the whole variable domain GAGVSQSPSNKVTEKGKDVELRCDPISGHTALYWYRQSLGQGLEFLIYFQGNSAPDKSGLPSDRFSAERTGGSVSTLTIQRTQQEDSAVYLCASSLYGESYEQYFGPGTRLTVT.

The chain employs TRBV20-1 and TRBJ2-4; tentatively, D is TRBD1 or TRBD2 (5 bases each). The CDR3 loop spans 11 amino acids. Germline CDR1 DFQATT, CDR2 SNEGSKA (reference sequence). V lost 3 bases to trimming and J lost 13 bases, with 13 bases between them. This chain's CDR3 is CSARGETIQYF. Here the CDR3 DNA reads TGCAGTGCTAGGGGGGAGACAATCCAGTACTTC.

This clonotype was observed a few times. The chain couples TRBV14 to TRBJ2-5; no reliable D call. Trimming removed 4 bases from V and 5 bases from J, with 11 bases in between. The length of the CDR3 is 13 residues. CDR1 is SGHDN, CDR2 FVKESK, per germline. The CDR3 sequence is CASSPVIGETQYF. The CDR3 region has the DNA TGTGCCAGCAGCCCTGTTATCGGGGAGACCCAGTACTTC.

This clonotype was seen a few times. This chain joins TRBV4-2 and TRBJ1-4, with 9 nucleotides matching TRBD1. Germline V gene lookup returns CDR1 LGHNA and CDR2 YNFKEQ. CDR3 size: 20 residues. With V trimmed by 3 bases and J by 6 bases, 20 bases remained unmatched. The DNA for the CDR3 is TGTGCCAGCAGCCATCTCCTCTCCGGGACAGGGTTCTCCACCGATGAAAAACTGTTTTTT. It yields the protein CASSHLLSGTGFSTDEKLFF.

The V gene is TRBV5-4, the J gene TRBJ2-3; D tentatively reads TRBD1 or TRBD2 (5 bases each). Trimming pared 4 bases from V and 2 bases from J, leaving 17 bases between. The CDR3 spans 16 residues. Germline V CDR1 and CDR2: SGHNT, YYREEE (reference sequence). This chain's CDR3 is CASSARVLGTTDTQYF. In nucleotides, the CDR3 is TGTGCCAGCAGCGCGCGGGTCCTTGGGACCACAGATACGCAGTATTTT.

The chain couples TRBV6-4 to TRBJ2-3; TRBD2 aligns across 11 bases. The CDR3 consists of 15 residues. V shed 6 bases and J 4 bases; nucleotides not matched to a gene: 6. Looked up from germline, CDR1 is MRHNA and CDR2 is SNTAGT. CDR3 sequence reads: CASSPRSGGADTQYF. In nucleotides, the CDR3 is TGTGCCAGCAGCCCACGTAGCGGGGGGGCAGATACGCAGTATTTT.

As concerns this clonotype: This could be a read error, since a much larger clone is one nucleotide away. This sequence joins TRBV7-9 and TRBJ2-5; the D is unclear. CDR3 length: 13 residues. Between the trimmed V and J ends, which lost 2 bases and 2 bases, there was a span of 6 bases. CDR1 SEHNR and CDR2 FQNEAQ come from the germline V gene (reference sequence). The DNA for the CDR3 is TGTGCCAGCAGCTTACTGCCACAAGAGACCCAGTACTTC. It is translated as CASSLLPQETQYF. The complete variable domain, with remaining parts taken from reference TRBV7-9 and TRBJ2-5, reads DTGVSQNPRHKITKRGQNVTFRCDPISEHNRLYWYRQTLGQGPEFLTYFQNEAQLEKSRLLSDRFSAERPKGSFSTLEIQRTEQGDSAMYLCASSLLPQETQYFGPGTRLLVL.

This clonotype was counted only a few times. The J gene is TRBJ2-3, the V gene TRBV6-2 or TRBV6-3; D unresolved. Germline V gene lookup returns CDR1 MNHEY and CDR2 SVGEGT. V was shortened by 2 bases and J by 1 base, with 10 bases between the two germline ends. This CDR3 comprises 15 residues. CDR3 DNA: TGTGCCAGCAGTTACGGGAATAGGGGCACAGATACGCAGTATTTT. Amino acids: CASSYGNRGTDTQYF.

The CDR3 protein is CASRPGLAGSTDTQYF. In nucleotides, the CDR3 is TGTGCCAGCAGGCCCGGCCTAGCGGGGAGCACAGATACGCAGTATTTT. V gene TRBV7-9 combines with J gene TRBJ2-3; 9 bases align to TRBD2. Germline CDR1 reads SEHNR; CDR2 reads FQNEAQ (reference sequence). This CDR3 has 16 amino acids. V gave up 6 bases and J gave up 0 bases; unmatched junction bases: 7.

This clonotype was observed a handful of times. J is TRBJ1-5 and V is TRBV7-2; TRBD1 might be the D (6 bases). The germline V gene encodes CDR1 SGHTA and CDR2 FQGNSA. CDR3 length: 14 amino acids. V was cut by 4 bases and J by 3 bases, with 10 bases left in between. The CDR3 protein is CASSSQGPNQPQHF. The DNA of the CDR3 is TGTGCCAGCAGCTCACAGGGACCCAATCAGCCCCAGCATTTT.

The chain's CDR3 is CASSLGGGGSYNEQYF. The CDR3 DNA sequence: TGCGCCAGCAGCTTGGGAGGGGGGGGCTCCTACAATGAGCAGTACTTC. The V and J genes are TRBV5-1 and TRBJ2-1, with a tentative D call TRBD2 (7 bases). The closer fit of TRBJ2-7 to the DNA end suggests the J call may be wrong. The CDR3 runs 16 residues. Looked up from germline, CDR1 is SGHRS and CDR2 is YFSETQ.

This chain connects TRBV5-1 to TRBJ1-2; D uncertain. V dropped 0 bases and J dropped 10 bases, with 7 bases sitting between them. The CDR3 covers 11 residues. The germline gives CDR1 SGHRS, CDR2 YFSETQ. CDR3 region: CASSLGSAYTF. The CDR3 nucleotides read TGCGCCAGCAGCTTGGGATCAGCCTACACCTTC. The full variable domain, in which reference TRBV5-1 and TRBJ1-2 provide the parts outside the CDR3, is KAGVTQTPRYLIKTRGQQVTLSCSPISGHRSVSWYQQTPGQGLQFLFEYFSETQRNKGNFPGRFSGRQFSNSRSEMNVSTLELGDSALYLCASSLGSAYTFGSGTRLTVV.

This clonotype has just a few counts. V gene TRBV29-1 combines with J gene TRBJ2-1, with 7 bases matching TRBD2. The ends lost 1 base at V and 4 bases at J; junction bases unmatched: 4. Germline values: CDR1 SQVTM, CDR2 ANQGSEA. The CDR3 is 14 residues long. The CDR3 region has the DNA TGCAGCGTTGAAGTCGGGCGGGGGTACAATGAGCAGTTCTTC. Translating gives CSVEVGRGYNEQFF.

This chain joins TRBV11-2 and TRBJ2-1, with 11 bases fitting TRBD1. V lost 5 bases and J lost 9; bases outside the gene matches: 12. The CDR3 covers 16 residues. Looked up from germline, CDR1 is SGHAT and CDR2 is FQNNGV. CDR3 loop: CASSPPGQGGVVEQFF. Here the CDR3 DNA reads TGTGCCAGCAGCCCTCCGGGACAGGGGGGAGTTGTTGAGCAGTTCTTC.

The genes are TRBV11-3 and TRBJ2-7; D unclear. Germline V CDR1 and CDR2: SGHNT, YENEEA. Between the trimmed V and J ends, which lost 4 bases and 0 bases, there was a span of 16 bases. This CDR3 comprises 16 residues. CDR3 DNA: TGTGCCAGCAGCTACCCACGGCAGGCCGTCTCCTACGAGCAGTACTTC. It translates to CASSYPRQAVSYEQYF.

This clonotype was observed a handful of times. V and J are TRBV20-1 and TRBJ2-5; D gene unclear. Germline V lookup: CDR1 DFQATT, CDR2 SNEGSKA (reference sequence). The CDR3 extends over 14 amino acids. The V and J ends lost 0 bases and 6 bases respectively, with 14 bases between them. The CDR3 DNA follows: TGCAGTGCTAGAGATCAACTTCTTACAAAGACCCAGTACTTC. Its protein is CSARDQLLTKTQYF.